This record concerns one T cell receptor beta chain sequence. Its antigen is unidentified. Starting 14 to 28 days after autologous transplant, ipilimumab 1 mg/kg was given. Dosing: nivolumab 3 mg/kg IV, weeks 1, 4, 7, 10, then every two weeks to week 26. The protocol was immunoSEQ multiplex PCR, while the TCRdb copy is restricted to in-frame clones and leaves out a portion. The sample has roughly 86,000 clones, 83% seen once. CDR1 and CDR2 (germline): MNHNY, SVGAGI (reference sequence). The CDR3 length is 14 residues. Between the trimmed V and J ends, which lost 4 bases and 0 bases, there was a span of 6 bases. The sample belongs to a study of ipilimumab plus nivolumab after autologous stem cell transplantation. General study points: Per the authors, repertoire, Treg and microbiota data justify further study.

V and J are TRBV6-6 and TRBJ1-4; D gene uncertain. This clonotype was obtained from a male donor with diffuse large B-cell lymphoma. The specimen comprised PBMCs, sampled in a trial of ipilimumab plus nivolumab as post-transplant consolidation. The CDR3 here is CASSSPATNEKLFF. As DNA, the CDR3 is TGTGCCAGCAGTTCCCCGGCAACTAATGAAAAACTGTTTTTT.